These T cell receptor beta chains were read from a single sample in a study of cytomegalovirus exposure and HLA in healthy donors. Here immunoSEQ multiplex PCR was the method, and the copy in TCRdb shows in-frame clones only, minus some. The sample data list roughly 74,000 clones. The sample taken for sequencing was PBMCs. The receptor set was obtained from a female donor in good health and CMV-seropositive. The CDR3 runs from the conserved cysteine through the conserved F or W. The order of the fields is J gene, V gene, D gene, CDR3 protein, CDR3 DNA. D genes are given only for firm matches.

TRBJ1-2 TRBV7-2 . CASSSQLNYGYTF TGTGCCAGCAGCTCACAACTAAACTATGGCTACACCTTC
TRBJ1-3 TRBV5-1 . CASSTQGGDTIYF TGCGCCAGCAGCACCCAGGGAGGGGACACCATATATTTT
TRBJ1-2 TRBV2 . CASKGDHNYGYTF TGTGCCAGCAAAGGAGATCACAACTATGGCTACACCTTC
TRBJ1-1 TRBV5-4 . CASSLEWAGRRTEAFF TGTGCCAGCAGCTTGGAGTGGGCGGGGAGAAGGACTGAAGCTTTCTTT
TRBJ1-4 TRBV19 . CASSRVPGYEKLFF TGTGCCAGTAGTCGGGTCCCTGGCTACGAAAAACTGTTTTTT
TRBJ2-5 TRBV7-2 . CASSRDFKETQYF TGTGCCAGCAGCCGGGACTTTAAAGAGACCCAGTACTTC
TRBJ2-7 TRBV18 TRBD2 CASSPPLSGRAPYEQYF TGTGCCAGCTCACCGCCCCTTAGCGGGAGGGCCCCCTACGAGCAGTACTTC
TRBJ1-1 TRBV5-1 . CASSSPQDTEAFF TGCGCCAGCAGCTCCCCACAGGACACTGAAGCTTTCTTT
TRBJ1-6 TRBV19 . CASRKGNSPLHF TGTGCCAGTAGAAAGGGGAATTCACCCCTCCACTTT
TRBJ1-6 TRBV7-9 . CASSLGGGNSPLHF TGTGCCAGCAGCTTAGGGGGCGGCAATTCACCCCTCCACTTT
TRBJ2-7 TRBV18 . CASSLRAWGDEQYF TGTGCCAGCTCACTTAGGGCTTGGGGGGACGAGCAGTACTTC
TRBJ2-3 TRBV9 TRBD2 CASSVAPAGVEDTQYF TGTGCCAGCAGCGTAGCCCCAGCGGGGGTAGAAGATACGCAGTATTTT
TRBJ1-2 TRBV11-2 . CASSFGTGETNYGYTF TGTGCCAGCAGCTTCGGGACGGGAGAAACTAACTATGGCTACACCTTC
TRBJ1-2 TRBV20-1 . CSARPNGYTF TGCAGTGCTAGACCTAATGGCTACACCTTC
TRBJ2-5 TRBV19 . CASSWQDAETQYF TGTGCCAGTAGCTGGCAAGATGCAGAGACCCAGTACTTC
TRBJ2-4 TRBV28 TRBD1 CASMTQGLAKNIQYF TGTGCCAGCATGACACAGGGGCTAGCCAAAAACATTCAGTACTTC